This T cell receptor beta chain was recovered during a study of CD8 T cells in Susac syndrome. Study-level background: Susac syndrome patients were untreated, on corticosteroids with some adding intravenous immunoglobulin, or on intravenous immunoglobulin only.

RNA in amounts of 0.5 to 1 ug was reverse transcribed with random hexamers. Via MiXCR, TCRdb re-called the immunoSEQ multiplex PCR reads, giving one row per CDR3 protein. Of 180,000 or so distinct CDR3 sequences in the sample, 85% to 95% were seen once. Whole-study findings and limits: The study acknowledged a relatively small number of individuals in its TCR sequencing and HLA analysis.

On this clonotype itself: The antigen is not known.

There are 11 residues in the CDR3. In germline, CDR1 is LGHDT, CDR2 YNNKEL (reference sequence). The germline V and J ends were trimmed by 8 bases and 3 bases, with 7 bases remaining between them. V usage is TRBV3-1 and J usage is TRBJ2-5; possibly TRBD2 for D (5 bases). The sample consisted of CD4+ T cells from PBMCs. The receptor comes from a human donor with Susac syndrome. CDR3 sequence: CASLEEETQYF. The CDR3 DNA reads TGTGCCAGCCTGGAGGAAGAGACCCAGTACTTC.